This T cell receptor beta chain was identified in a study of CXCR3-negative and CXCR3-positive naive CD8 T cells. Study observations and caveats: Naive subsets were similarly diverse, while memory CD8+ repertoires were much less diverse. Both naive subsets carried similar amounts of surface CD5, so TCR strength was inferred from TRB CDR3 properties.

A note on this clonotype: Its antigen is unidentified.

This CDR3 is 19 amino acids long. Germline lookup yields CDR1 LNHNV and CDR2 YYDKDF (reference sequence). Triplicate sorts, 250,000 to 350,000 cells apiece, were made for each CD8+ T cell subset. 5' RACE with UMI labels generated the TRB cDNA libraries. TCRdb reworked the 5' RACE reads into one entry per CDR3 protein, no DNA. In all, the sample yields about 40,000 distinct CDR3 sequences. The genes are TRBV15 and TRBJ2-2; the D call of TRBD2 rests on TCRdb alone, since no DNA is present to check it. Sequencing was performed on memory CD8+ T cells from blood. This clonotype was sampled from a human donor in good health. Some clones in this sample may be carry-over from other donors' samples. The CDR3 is CATSSAMERGNLNTGELFF.